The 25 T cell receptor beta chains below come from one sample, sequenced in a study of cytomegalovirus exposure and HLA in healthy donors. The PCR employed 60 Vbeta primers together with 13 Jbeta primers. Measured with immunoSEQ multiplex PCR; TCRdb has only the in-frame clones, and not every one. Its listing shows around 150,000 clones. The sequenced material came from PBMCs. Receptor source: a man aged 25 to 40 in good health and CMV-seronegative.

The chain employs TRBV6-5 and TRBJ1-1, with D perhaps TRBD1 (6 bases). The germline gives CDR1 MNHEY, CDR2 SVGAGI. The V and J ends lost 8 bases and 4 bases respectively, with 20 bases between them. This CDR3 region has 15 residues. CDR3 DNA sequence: TGTGCCAGCCAACGACTAATCACAGGGTCCACTGAAGCTTTCTTT. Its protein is CASQRLITGSTEAFF.

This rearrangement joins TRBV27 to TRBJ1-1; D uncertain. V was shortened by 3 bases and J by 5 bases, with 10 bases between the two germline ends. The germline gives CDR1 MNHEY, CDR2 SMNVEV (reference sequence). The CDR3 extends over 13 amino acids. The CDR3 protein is CASSLVGRTEAFF. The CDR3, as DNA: TGTGCCAGCAGTTTGGTGGGGAGGACTGAAGCTTTCTTT.

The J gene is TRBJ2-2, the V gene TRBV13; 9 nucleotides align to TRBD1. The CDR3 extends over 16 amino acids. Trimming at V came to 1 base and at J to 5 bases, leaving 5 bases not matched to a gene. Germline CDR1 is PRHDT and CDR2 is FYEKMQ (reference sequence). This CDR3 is CASSLVGQGVTGELFF. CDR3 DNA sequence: TGTGCCAGCAGCTTAGTGGGACAGGGTGTAACCGGGGAGCTGTTTTTT.

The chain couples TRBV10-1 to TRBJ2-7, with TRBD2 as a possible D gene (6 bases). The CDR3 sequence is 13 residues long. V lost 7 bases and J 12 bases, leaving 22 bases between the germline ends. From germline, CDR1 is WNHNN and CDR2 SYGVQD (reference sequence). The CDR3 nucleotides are TGCGCCAGCAAGGGAGTGGGGCCCGGGGGTATGTACTTC. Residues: CASKGVGPGGMYF.

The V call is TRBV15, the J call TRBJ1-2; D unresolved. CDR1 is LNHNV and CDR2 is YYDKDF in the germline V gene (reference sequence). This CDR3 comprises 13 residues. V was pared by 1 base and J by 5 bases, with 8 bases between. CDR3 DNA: TGTGCCACCAGCAGAGGGCAGGTTTATGGCTACACCTTC. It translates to CATSRGQVYGYTF.

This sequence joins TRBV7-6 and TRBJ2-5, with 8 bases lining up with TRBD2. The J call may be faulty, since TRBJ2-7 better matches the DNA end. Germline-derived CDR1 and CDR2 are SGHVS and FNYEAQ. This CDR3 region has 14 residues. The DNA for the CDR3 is TGTGCCAGCAGCTTAAGAGGGACTAGCTACGAGCAGTACTTC. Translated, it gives CASSLRGTSYEQYF.

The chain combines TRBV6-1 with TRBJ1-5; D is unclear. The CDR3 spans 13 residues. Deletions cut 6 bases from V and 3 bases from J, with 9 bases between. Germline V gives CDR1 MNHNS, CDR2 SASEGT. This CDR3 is CASSTVNNQPQHF. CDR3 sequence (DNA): TGTGCCAGCAGCACAGTTAACAATCAGCCCCAGCATTTT.

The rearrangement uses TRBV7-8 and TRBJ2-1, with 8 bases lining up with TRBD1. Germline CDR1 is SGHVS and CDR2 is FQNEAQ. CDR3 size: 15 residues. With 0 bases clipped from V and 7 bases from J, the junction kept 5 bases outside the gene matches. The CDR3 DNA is TGTGCCAGCAGCTTAGCTCCGGGACAGGCGAATGAGCAGTTCTTC. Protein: CASSLAPGQANEQFF.

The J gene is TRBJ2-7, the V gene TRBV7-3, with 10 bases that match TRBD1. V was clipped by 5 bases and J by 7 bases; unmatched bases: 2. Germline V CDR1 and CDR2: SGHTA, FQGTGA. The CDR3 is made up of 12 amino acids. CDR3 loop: CASSEGQGEQYF. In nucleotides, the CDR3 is TGTGCCAGCAGCGAGGGACAGGGGGAGCAGTACTTC. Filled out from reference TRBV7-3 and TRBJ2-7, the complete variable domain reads GAGVSQTPSNKVTEKGKYVELRCDPISGHTALYWYRQSLGQGPEFLIYFQGTGAADDSGLPNDRFFAVRPEGSVSTLKIQRTERGDSAVYLCASSEGQGEQYFGPGTRLTVT.

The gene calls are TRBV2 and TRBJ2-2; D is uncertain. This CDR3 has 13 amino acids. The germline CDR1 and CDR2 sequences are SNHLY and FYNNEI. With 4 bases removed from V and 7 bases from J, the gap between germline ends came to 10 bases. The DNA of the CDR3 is TGTGCCAGCAGTGTGGCTCCCATCGGGGAGCTGTTTTTT. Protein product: CASSVAPIGELFF. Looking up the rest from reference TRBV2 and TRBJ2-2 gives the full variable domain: EPEVTQTPSHQVTQMGQEVILRCVPISNHLYFYWYRQILGQKVEFLVSFYNNEISEKSEIFDDQFSVERPDGSNFTLKIRSTKLEDSAMYFCASSVAPIGELFFGEGSRLTVL.

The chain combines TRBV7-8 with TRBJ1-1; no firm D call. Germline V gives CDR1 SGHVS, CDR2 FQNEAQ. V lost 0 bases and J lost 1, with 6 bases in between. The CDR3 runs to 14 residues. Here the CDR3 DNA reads TGTGCCAGCAGCTTAGCGGGCTGGAACACTGAAGCTTTCTTT. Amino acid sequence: CASSLAGWNTEAFF.

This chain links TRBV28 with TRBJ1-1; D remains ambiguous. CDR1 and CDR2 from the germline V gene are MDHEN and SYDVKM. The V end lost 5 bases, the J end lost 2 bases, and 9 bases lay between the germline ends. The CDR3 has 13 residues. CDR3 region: CASSLNRNTEAFF. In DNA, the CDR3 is TGTGCCAGCAGTCTCAACAGAAACACTGAAGCTTTCTTT.

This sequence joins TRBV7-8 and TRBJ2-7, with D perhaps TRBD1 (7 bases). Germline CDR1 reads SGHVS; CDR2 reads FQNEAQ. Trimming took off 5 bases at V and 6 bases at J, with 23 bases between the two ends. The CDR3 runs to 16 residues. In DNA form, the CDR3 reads TGTGCCAGCAGCCGGGTAAATACAGGGGAGGTGTCCGAGCAGTACTTC. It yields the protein CASSRVNTGEVSEQYF.

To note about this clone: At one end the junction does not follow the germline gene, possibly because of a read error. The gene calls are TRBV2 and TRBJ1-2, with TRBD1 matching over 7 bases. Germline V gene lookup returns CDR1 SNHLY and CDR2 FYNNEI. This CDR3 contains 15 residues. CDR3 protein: CASTENTGTAQEGTF. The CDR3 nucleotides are TGTGCCAGCACTGAAAATACCGGGACAGCCCAAGAGGGCACCTTC.

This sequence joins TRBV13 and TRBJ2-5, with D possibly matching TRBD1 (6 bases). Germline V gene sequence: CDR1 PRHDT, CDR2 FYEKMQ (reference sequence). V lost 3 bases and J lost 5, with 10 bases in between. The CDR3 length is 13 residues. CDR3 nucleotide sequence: TGTGCCAGCAGCTTCAGGGGTGGCGAGACCCAGTACTTC. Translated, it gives CASSFRGGETQYF. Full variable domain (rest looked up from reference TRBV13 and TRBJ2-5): AAGVIQSPRHLIKEKRETATLKCYPIPRHDTVYWYQQGPGQDPQFLISFYEKMQSDKGSIPDRFSAQQFSDYHSELNMSSLELGDSALYFCASSFRGGETQYFGPGTRLLVL.

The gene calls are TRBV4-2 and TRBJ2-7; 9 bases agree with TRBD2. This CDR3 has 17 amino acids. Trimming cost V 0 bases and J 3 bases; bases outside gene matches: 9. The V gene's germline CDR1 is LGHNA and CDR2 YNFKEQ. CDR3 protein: CASSQEVPSGALYEQYF. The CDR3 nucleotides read TGTGCCAGCAGCCAAGAGGTCCCTAGCGGGGCCCTCTACGAGCAGTACTTC.

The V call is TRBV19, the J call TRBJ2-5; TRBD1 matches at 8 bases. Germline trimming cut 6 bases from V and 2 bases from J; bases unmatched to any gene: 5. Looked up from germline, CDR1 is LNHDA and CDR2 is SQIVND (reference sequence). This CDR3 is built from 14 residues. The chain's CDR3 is CASSPGQAQETQYF. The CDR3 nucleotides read TGTGCCAGTAGCCCGGGACAGGCACAAGAGACCCAGTACTTC. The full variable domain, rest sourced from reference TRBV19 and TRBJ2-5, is DGGITQSPKYLFRKEGQNVTLSCEQNLNHDAMYWYRQDPGQGLRLIYYSQIVNDFQKGDIAEGYSVSREKKESFPLTVTSAQKNPTAFYLCASSPGQAQETQYFGPGTRLLVL.

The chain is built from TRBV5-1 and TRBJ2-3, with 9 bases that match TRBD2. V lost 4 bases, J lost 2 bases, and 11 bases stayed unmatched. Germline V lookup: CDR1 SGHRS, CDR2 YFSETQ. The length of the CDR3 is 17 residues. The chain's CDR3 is CASSANPTSGFTDTQYF. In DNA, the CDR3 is TGCGCCAGCAGCGCTAATCCAACTAGCGGGTTCACAGATACGCAGTATTTT.

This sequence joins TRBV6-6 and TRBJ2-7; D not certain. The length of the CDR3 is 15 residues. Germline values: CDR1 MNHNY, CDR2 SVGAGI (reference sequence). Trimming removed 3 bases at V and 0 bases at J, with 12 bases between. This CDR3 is CASSYYEASSYEQYF. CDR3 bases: TGTGCCAGCAGTTATTATGAGGCGAGCTCCTACGAGCAGTACTTC.

The CDR3 loop reads CASSLPRTGGLGGNTIYF. The DNA of the CDR3 is TGCGCCAGCAGCCTCCCCCGGACGGGAGGACTGGGGGGAAACACCATATATTTT. J is TRBJ1-3 and V is TRBV4-1; D is unresolved. Germline V gene sequence: CDR1 MGHRA, CDR2 YSYEKL. This CDR3 contains 18 residues. Trimming cost V 4 bases and J 4 bases, with 23 bases left between them.

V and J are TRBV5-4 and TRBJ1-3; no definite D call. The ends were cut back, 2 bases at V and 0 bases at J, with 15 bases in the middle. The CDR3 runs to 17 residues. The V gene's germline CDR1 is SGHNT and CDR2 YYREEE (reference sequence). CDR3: CASSFFHPGDSGNTIYF. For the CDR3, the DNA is TGTGCCAGCAGCTTTTTTCATCCCGGAGACTCTGGAAACACCATATATTTT.

CDR3 nucleotide sequence: TGTGCCAGCAGCCAAGATCGTTTGCAGGGGGGCGTAGCTTTCTTT. Its protein is CASSQDRLQGGVAFF. The chain has TRBV4-2 and TRBJ1-1, with 7 bases aligning to TRBD1. CDR3 length: 15 residues. CDR1 is LGHNA, CDR2 YNFKEQ, per germline. The ends lost 0 bases at V and 10 bases at J; junction bases unmatched: 11.

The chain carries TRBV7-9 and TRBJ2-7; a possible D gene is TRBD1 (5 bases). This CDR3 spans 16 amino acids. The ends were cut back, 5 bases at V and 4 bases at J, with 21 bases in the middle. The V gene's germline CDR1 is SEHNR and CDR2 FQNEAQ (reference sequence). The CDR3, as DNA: TGTGCCAGCAGCCTGGAGACAGTTCCAGTAGTATACGAGCAGTACTTC. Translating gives CASSLETVPVVYEQYF.

DNA of the CDR3: TGTGCCAGCAGTACCTCCGGGACAGTTCTCAATCAGCCCCAGCATTTT. This translates into CASSTSGTVLNQPQHF. The gene calls are TRBV27 and TRBJ1-5; 7 nucleotides agree with TRBD1. Per germline, CDR1 MNHEY and CDR2 SMNVEV (reference sequence). CDR3 length: 16 amino acids. V dropped 5 bases and J dropped 3; count of bases not matched to a gene: 10.

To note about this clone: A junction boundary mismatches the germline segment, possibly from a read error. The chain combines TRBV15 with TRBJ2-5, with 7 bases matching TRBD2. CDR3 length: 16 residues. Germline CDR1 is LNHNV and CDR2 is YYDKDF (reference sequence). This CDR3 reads CAASSDAGRGQETQYF. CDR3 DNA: TGTGCCGCCAGCAGCGACGCAGGGAGGGGTCAAGAGACCCAGTACTTC.